This passage covers 8 T cell receptor beta chains from one sample sequenced in a study of blood T cell repertoires in COVID-19. Generated by immunoSEQ multiplex PCR, the TCRdb table keeps only in-frame clones and is missing some. Among approximately 250,000 clones listed, approximately 81% were seen once. The material sequenced was peripheral blood. All receptors come from a man aged 40-50 years with acute or convalescent COVID-19.

This rearrangement joins TRBV11-2 to TRBJ1-1; D not certain. Trimming removed 1 base at V and 8 bases at J, with 8 bases between. The CDR3 is made up of 12 amino acids. Germline CDR1 and CDR2: SGHAT and FQNNGV. CDR3 loop: CASSLGGREAFF. The CDR3 DNA reads as TGTGCCAGCAGCTTAGGAGGGAGGGAAGCTTTCTTT.

J is TRBJ1-5 and V is TRBV6-2 or TRBV6-3; TRBD1 matches at 7 bases. This CDR3 is 15 amino acids long. Trimming at V came to 6 bases and at J to 5 bases, leaving 10 bases not matched to a gene. From germline, CDR1 is MNHEY and CDR2 SVGEGT. Here the CDR3 reads CASSETGYGDQPQHF. The CDR3 region has the DNA TGTGCCAGCAGCGAGACAGGGTATGGAGATCAGCCCCAGCATTTT.

This chain connects TRBV5-1 to TRBJ2-1; 12 positions match TRBD2. J was trimmed by 8 bases and V by 3 bases; bases with no gene match: 3. Germline lookup yields CDR1 SGHRS and CDR2 YFSETQ. The length of the CDR3 is 14 residues. Here the CDR3 reads CASSSSGGAYEQFF. The CDR3 bases are TGCGCCAGCAGCTCTAGCGGGGGGGCGTATGAGCAGTTCTTC. Full variable domain (remainder filled in from reference TRBV5-1 and TRBJ2-1): KAGVTQTPRYLIKTRGQQVTLSCSPISGHRSVSWYQQTPGQGLQFLFEYFSETQRNKGNFPGRFSGRQFSNSRSEMNVSTLELGDSALYLCASSSSGGAYEQFFGPGTRLTVL.

The V and J genes are TRBV7-2 and TRBJ1-4, with D hard to call. Trimming removed 1 base from V and 11 bases from J, with 5 bases in between. The CDR3 runs to 11 residues. Germline assignment: CDR1 SGHTA and CDR2 FQGNSA. CDR3 DNA: TGTGCCAGCAGCTTAGACGGGAAACTGTTTTTT. Amino acid sequence: CASSLDGKLFF.

J is TRBJ1-5 and V is TRBV19; TRBD1 aligns across 9 bases. This CDR3 has 16 amino acids. V dropped 6 bases and J dropped 2; count of bases not matched to a gene: 8. From germline, CDR1 is LNHDA and CDR2 SQIVND (reference sequence). The CDR3 spells CASRGTGGLGNQPQHF. The CDR3 region has the DNA TGTGCCAGTAGAGGCACAGGGGGCTTGGGCAATCAGCCCCAGCATTTT.

The chain uses TRBV4-1 and TRBJ1-1; TRBD1 aligns across 8 bases. Trimming took 2 bases from V and 6 from J; bases not matched to a gene: 8. There are 15 residues in the CDR3. Germline CDR1 MGHRA, CDR2 YSYEKL. CDR3 residues: CASSQQDREAPEAFF. CDR3 nucleotides: TGCGCCAGCAGCCAACAGGACAGGGAAGCGCCTGAAGCTTTCTTT.

This rearrangement joins TRBV9 to TRBJ1-3, with 9 bases identical to TRBD1. Germline CDR1 is SGDLS and CDR2 is YYNGEE. J gave up 0 bases and V 4 bases, and 8 bases lay outside the gene matches. This CDR3 is built from 17 residues. This chain's CDR3 is CASSPRQGVSSGNTIYF. Written as DNA, the CDR3 is TGTGCCAGCAGCCCACGACAGGGGGTAAGCTCTGGAAACACCATATATTTT.

The V gene is TRBV18, the J gene TRBJ1-1; weak D call: TRBD1 (6 bases). Per germline, CDR1 KGHSH and CDR2 LQKENI. The V end lost 3 bases, the J end lost 6 bases, and 17 bases lay between the germline ends. The CDR3 contains 15 residues. CDR3 amino acids: CASSPQTGFDSEAFF. CDR3 in DNA: TGTGCCAGCTCACCGCAGACAGGTTTTGACTCTGAAGCTTTCTTT. Full variable domain (rest looked up from reference TRBV18 and TRBJ1-1): NAGVMQNPRHLVRRRGQEARLRCSPMKGHSHVYWYRQLPEEGLKFMVYLQKENIIDESGMPKERFSAEFPKEGPSILRIQQVVRGDSAAYFCASSPQTGFDSEAFFGQGTRLTVV.